Presented here are 3 T cell receptor beta chains from one specimen sequenced in a study of Graves' ophthalmopathy and Graves' hyperthyroidism. RNA transcripts provided the template for amplifying TCR beta CDR3 regions. First-round RT-PCR relied on HTBI primers, and a second-round multiplex PCR came next. MiXCR, applied by TCRdb to the multiplex PCR reads, yields one record per CDR3 protein. Of 600,000 to 950,000 distinct CDR3 sequences in the sample, approximately 40% are singletons; the top ten hold roughly 45%. The specimen sequenced was peripheral blood. Every receptor here comes from an adult man with Graves' ophthalmopathy.

This clonotype was observed a few times. This rearrangement joins TRBV15 to TRBJ1-4, with 7 nucleotides matching TRBD1. CDR1 LNHNV and CDR2 YYDKDF come from the germline V gene (reference sequence). After removal of 6 bases from V and 8 bases from J, the junction contained 15 bases not matched to a gene. The CDR3 is 16 amino acids. The CDR3 nucleotides read TGTGCCACCAGTGGGGGGGGGGGGACAGCGACGGAAAAACTGTTTTTT. Protein sequence: CATSGGGGTATEKLFF.

The table lists this clonotype with a count of one. The germline gene is not matched at one end of the junction; a read error may be the cause. The J gene is TRBJ2-7, the V gene TRBV7-9; D is undetermined. The CDR3 is 12 residues long. CDR1 and CDR2 (germline): SEHNR, FQNEAQ (reference sequence). CDR3 bases: TGTGCCGGCAGCTTACGGAACTACGAGCAGTACTTC. This encodes CAGSLRNYEQYF.

This clonotype was counted only a few times. The V gene is TRBV5-1, the J gene TRBJ2-2; a weak D match, TRBD2 (5 bases). The V and J ends lost 4 bases and 5 bases respectively, with 12 bases between them. Looked up from germline, CDR1 is SGHRS and CDR2 is YFSETQ. The CDR3 consists of 14 residues. In DNA, the CDR3 is TGCGCCAGCAGCCACGGGGTCCAGACCGGGGAGCTGTTTTTT. Translated: CASSHGVQTGELFF.